Sequencing of this T cell receptor beta chain was carried out in a study of blood T cell repertoires in COVID-19. Authors' processing steps: It was from reference gene primer amplification that nucleated cell counts were estimated. The method was immunoSEQ multiplex PCR; TCRdb's version includes in-frame clones alone and lacks a portion of them. D and trimming come from the DNA, and the V and J calls and clone size come from that table. The data hold 270,000 or so clones, with 80% to 85% observed a single time. V trimming: 6 bases; J trimming: 4 bases; junction bases outside the gene matches: 5. Looked up from germline, CDR1 is KGHSH and CDR2 is LQKENI. This CDR3 comprises 14 residues. This clone was found once.

V is TRBV18 and J is TRBJ2-2, with 7 positions matching TRBD1. Material for sequencing was PBMCs or T cells enriched from blood (not recorded which). The TCR originated in a man aged 50 or older who had recovered from COVID-19. In DNA, the CDR3 is TGTGCCAGCTCCCGACAGGGTACCACCGGGGAGCTGTTTTTT. Its translation: CASSRQGTTGELFF.